Below, one T cell receptor (beta chain) is given with its context. Trimming removed 3 bases from V and 3 bases from J; junction bases left unmatched: 8. Germline CDR1 is WSHSY and CDR2 is SAAADI. There are 16 residues in the CDR3. The sample is drawn from a study of shared clonotypes between healthy human individuals. Some clones are missing from TCRdb's copy, which holds only in-frame ones; the method was immunoSEQ multiplex PCR. The sample lists fewer than 1.4 million clones, 70% to 80% occurring once. The sequence was obtained from a man between 18 and 35 years old in good health. Some clones in this sample may be carry-over from other donors' samples. Sequences were obtained from memory CD4+ T cells from PBMCs. Noted subset: CD45RA-negative fraction. The chain employs TRBV10-2 and TRBJ2-7; 10 nucleotides agree with TRBD2. This chain's CDR3 is CASSDLGLAVLYEQYF. In DNA form, the CDR3 reads TGCGCCAGCAGTGACCTTGGACTAGCGGTACTCTACGAGCAGTACTTC.